Following are 10 T cell receptor beta chains from one sample sequenced in a study of T cell responses to AZD1222 COVID-19 vaccine. Generated by immunoSEQ multiplex PCR, the TCRdb table keeps only in-frame clones and is missing some. In the table there are over 110,000 clones, more than 90% of which are singletons. Sequences were derived from peripheral blood, sampled on day 0 of AZD1222 vaccination. All receptors derive from an adult in good health.

This chain links TRBV5-8 with TRBJ2-7; weak D call: TRBD2 (5 bases). Germline V gives CDR1 SGHTS, CDR2 YDEGEE. The CDR3 has 13 amino acids. V lost 4 bases to trimming and J lost 0 bases, with 8 bases between them. The DNA for the CDR3 is TGTGCCAGCAGCACGGACTTCTCCTACGAGCAGTACTTC. It yields the protein CASSTDFSYEQYF. The full variable domain, completed using reference TRBV5-8 and TRBJ2-7, is EAGVTQSPTHLIKTRGQQATLRCSPISGHTSVYWYQQALGLGLQFLLWYDEGEERNRGNFPPRFSGRQFPNYSSELNVNALELEDSALYLCASSTDFSYEQYFGPGTRLTVT.

V and J are TRBV4-2 and TRBJ2-1, with D possibly being TRBD1 (6 bases). Germline lookup yields CDR1 LGHNA and CDR2 YNFKEQ. There are 16 residues in the CDR3. V lost 1 base and J 8 bases, leaving 18 bases between the germline ends. The CDR3 spells CASSQAQGGASDEQFF. As DNA, the CDR3 is TGTGCCAGCAGCCAAGCCCAAGGGGGTGCGAGCGATGAGCAGTTCTTC.

The rearrangement links TRBV7-9 to TRBJ1-2; 8 bases are a match to TRBD1. The CDR3 is 13 amino acids. CDR1 is SEHNR and CDR2 is FQNEAQ in the germline V gene (reference sequence). V shed 9 bases and J 6 bases; nucleotides not matched to a gene: 9. Here the CDR3 DNA reads TGTGCCAGTTCGTCTGTGACAGGGGATGGCTACACCTTC. The encoded protein is CASSSVTGDGYTF.

The gene calls are TRBV4-1 and TRBJ1-2; 9 bases map to TRBD1. The CDR3 is 16 amino acids. From germline, CDR1 is MGHRA and CDR2 YSYEKL. Trimming cost V 4 bases and J 4 bases; bases outside gene matches: 10. The CDR3 sequence: CASSREEGQGIYGYTF. CDR3 bases: TGCGCCAGCAGCCGCGAGGAGGGACAGGGTATCTATGGCTACACCTTC.

The chain links TRBV2 to TRBJ2-7; D might be TRBD2 (7 bases). V lost 6 bases, J lost 13 bases, and 16 bases lay in between. Germline CDR1 SNHLY, CDR2 FYNNEI. The CDR3 runs to 11 residues. The CDR3 DNA sequence: TGTGCCAGCAGCCCGAGGGGGGGCGCATACTTC. The encoded protein is CASSPRGGAYF.

V gene TRBV12-5 combines with J gene TRBJ2-5; D gene uncertain. The V end was cut by 4 bases, the J end by 5 bases, with 11 bases between. Germline V lookup: CDR1 LGHNT, CDR2 FRNRAP. This CDR3 spans 13 amino acids. Here the CDR3 reads CASGSPLGETQYF. The CDR3 DNA reads TGTGCTAGTGGTTCTCCTCTTGGGGAGACCCAGTACTTC.

The rearrangement links TRBV5-1 to TRBJ1-1; the match to TRBD1 covers 9 bases. J lost 6 bases, V lost 4 bases, and 10 bases had no gene match. The CDR3 totals 15 residues. Germline assignment: CDR1 SGHRS and CDR2 YFSETQ. The chain's CDR3 is CASSPGGQGGSEAFF. CDR3 nucleotides: TGCGCCAGCAGCCCGGGGGGACAGGGAGGTTCTGAAGCTTTCTTT. Full variable domain (rest looked up from reference TRBV5-1 and TRBJ1-1): KAGVTQTPRYLIKTRGQQVTLSCSPISGHRSVSWYQQTPGQGLQFLFEYFSETQRNKGNFPGRFSGRQFSNSRSEMNVSTLELGDSALYLCASSPGGQGGSEAFFGQGTRLTVV.

V gene TRBV7-9 combines with J gene TRBJ2-1; D call uncertain. The CDR3 contains 12 residues. Germline lookup yields CDR1 SEHNR and CDR2 FQNEAQ (reference sequence). V was shortened by 3 bases and J by 9 bases, with 9 bases between the two germline ends. The CDR3 DNA reads as TGTGCCAGCAGCTTCGGGTCCGCTGAGCAGTTCTTC. Its translation: CASSFGSAEQFF.

The V and J genes are TRBV25-1 and TRBJ1-2; D ambiguous. The CDR3 is 14 residues long. Germline loops: CDR1 MGHDK, CDR2 SYGVNS. The ends were cut back, 1 base at V and 4 bases at J, with 10 bases in the middle. The CDR3 DNA is TGTGCCAGCAGTGAATCGGCAGCGATCTATGGCTACACCTTC. The encoded protein is CASSESAAIYGYTF.

This rearrangement joins TRBV6-5 to TRBJ2-2; a possible D gene is TRBD1 (6 bases). CDR1 and CDR2 from the germline V gene are MNHEY and SVGAGI. The CDR3 totals 14 residues. Trimming cost V 6 bases and J 3 bases, with 11 bases left between them. The CDR3 here is CASSSGQYTGELFF. CDR3 DNA: TGTGCCAGCAGCTCCGGACAGTACACCGGGGAGCTGTTTTTT.